One T cell receptor (beta chain) is described in this entry. Its antigen is unknown. No per-base quality is available; no much larger clone lies one base away. T-cell subsets were not sorted, and bulk bone marrow was analyzed instead. Immunosequencing of the TCR beta CDR3 regions was performed on bone marrow from about a dozen myelodysplastic syndrome patients before and after hypomethylating agent therapy. For longitudinal repertoire tracking, every patient provided one baseline bone marrow and two to three bone marrows collected at different post-treatment timepoints. Genomic DNA was extracted from whole bone marrow, and quality was checked by TapeStation, NanoDrop OneC and PicoGreen assays. This sample was included in a study of hypomethylating agent response in myelodysplastic syndrome (dated by TCRdb to the early 2020s). With regard to the full study: The hypomethylating agents azacitidine (about 75% of the 11) or decitabine (3 of 11) were used to treat the patients. Of the myelodysplastic syndrome patients in the cohort, nine or ten were male and 2 were female. Roughly 6 patients responded with complete response or hematologic improvement, and roughly 5 patients were non-responders. A mean patient age of about 70 +/- 6 years was recorded, and a diploid cytogenetic profile was observed most commonly. TET2 mutation was identified most frequently, being present in 5 of 11 patients. Response was defined as complete response or hematologic improvement, and patients meeting neither criterion were classed as non-responders.

CDR1 and CDR2, per the germline V gene (reference sequence), are SGHKS and YYEKEE. Reading from cysteine to phenylalanine, the CDR3 counts 12 amino acids. Solely the CDR3 DNA is kept, with 36 bases framed from the first base. The junction shows trimming of 2 bases on V and 8 bases on J, plus 8 bases between the germline ends. Study-wide conclusions, independent of this receptor: The healthy control donors were not matched in age to the MDS patients, and this mismatch could have affected the comparison between MDS and healthy donors. No significant change in richness, rarefaction diversity or clonality was detected after hypomethylating agent treatment, either across all patients or within response groups. Possible recognition of novel MDS antigens by the shared GLIPH2 clusters was not confirmed, and experimental validation of that possible recognition is needed. Only roughly twelve patients were analyzed, so the study cohort was small. Novel clonotypes appeared more often in responders, whereas non-responders had more contracted clonotypes after treatment.

Libraries came from the immunoSEQ multiplex PCR assay. Survey resolution was applied, with two replicates of approximately 200 ng each being run for a total of roughly 400 ng of DNA per sample. The hsTCRB kit detected rearranged TCRB sequences in genomic DNA using multiplex PCR primers targeting V and J genes. In the first PCR, the CDR3 region was amplified for about 30 cycles with the QIAGEN Multiplex PCR Kit. Sample barcodes and Illumina adapters were added to each replicate in a roughly 8-cycle second PCR. Pooled libraries were quantified with a QuantStudio 6 and the KAPA library quantification kit. Around 14 pM of pooled libraries went onto an Illumina MiSeq for sequencing, using single-end reads of 156 cycles plus an index read of 15 cycles. From the authors' description of their analysis: VDJdb annotation flagged less than 2% of 150,000 to 200,000 unique clonotypes as previously reported viral-epitope-specific. Raw reads were processed into normalized, annotated TCRB repertoires with the immunoSEQ Data Assistant and immunoSEQ Analyzer. BioAnalyzer and version 0.6.5 of the immunarch R package were the tools used for clonotype analysis. Every repertoire was downsampled to the clone count of the smallest repertoire before richness was estimated. Clonotypes were sorted into expanded, contracted or novel categories with Fisher's exact tests, where novel meant the clonotype had zero frequency before treatment. Significantly changed CDR3 beta sequences were clustered with GLIPH2 at simulation_depth=1000 and kmer_min_depth=3, and CDR3s shorter than five residues were left out. TCRdb stores this immuneACCESS table with in-frame sequences only. Part of the clones is absent; in the studies checked, under half of the shortfall reflects unresolved V genes, and no reason is known for the rest. For V, J and clone size, that table is used; D and trimming come from the DNA. Counted in this sample were 4,500 to 7,000 clones; 83% of them appeared once. 11% of the sample goes to the ten largest clones.

This clonotype originated in a human donor with myelodysplastic syndrome. Sequenced material: bone marrow, taken before or after starting hypomethylating agent treatment for myelodysplastic syndrome (not recorded which). The sequence links TRBV5-5 to TRBJ2-1, and possibly TRBD1, on 6 matching bases. The CDR3 region reads CASSFTGYEQFF. The DNA is TGTGCCAGCAGCTTTACAGGGTATGAGCAGTTCTTC.